This TCR beta chain was sequenced during a study of control samples from healthy donors and cancer patients. This CDR3 is built from 13 residues. Losses at the gene ends were 6 bases for V and 4 bases for J; bases not matched to a gene: 2. Germline V CDR1 and CDR2: MDHEN, SYDVKM. Clones were sequenced by immunoSEQ multiplex PCR, and TCRdb holds only the in-frame ones, with some missing. Of 120,000 or so clones in the sample, approximately 87% were seen once. The clonotype originates from a man aged 55 to 70 in good health. The chain carries TRBV28 and TRBJ1-2; TRBD1 matches 10 bases. The sample taken for sequencing was blood. In DNA form, the CDR3 reads TGTGCCAGCAGCGACAGGGGGCCCTATGGCTACACCTTC. Amino acid sequence: CASSDRGPYGYTF.